Below, 11 T cell receptor beta chains from the same sample are listed, as sequenced in a study of cytomegalovirus exposure and HLA in healthy donors. The study ran its PCR with 60 Vbeta and 13 Jbeta primers. Repertoires were generated with immunoSEQ multiplex PCR, while TCRdb's copy carries only in-frame clones and drops some. The sample includes some 120,000 clones, roughly four fifths of them seen just once. Material: PBMCs. These receptors came from a middle-aged woman in good health and CMV-seronegative.

The chain is built from TRBV9 and TRBJ2-1, with 7 bases aligning to TRBD2. CDR3 size: 14 residues. J lost 6 bases, V lost 5 bases, and 8 bases had no gene match. Germline-derived CDR1 and CDR2 are SGDLS and YYNGEE. The CDR3 DNA follows: TGTGCCAGCAGTCCGGGCGGGAGCCGCAATGAGCAGTTCTTC. It specifies CASSPGGSRNEQFF. Variable domain in full (rest from reference TRBV9 and TRBJ2-1): DSGVTQTPKHLITATGQRVTLRCSPRSGDLSVYWYQQSLDQGLQFLIQYYNGEERAKGNILERFSAQQFPDLHSELNLSSLELGDSALYFCASSPGGSRNEQFFGPGTRLTVL.

The chain uses TRBV11-2 and TRBJ2-7, with 8 bases identical to TRBD2. V was pared by 4 bases and J by 3 bases, with 8 bases of the junction left unmatched. The germline V gene has CDR1 SGHAT and CDR2 FQNNGV. This CDR3 is 15 amino acids long. The CDR3 DNA is TGTGCCAGCAGCTGGTTTAGCGGGAACAACTACGAGCAGTACTTC. Its translation: CASSWFSGNNYEQYF.

The chain joins TRBV10-2 to TRBJ2-1; TRBD1 matches 9 bases. Unmatched junction bases numbered 7, after V lost 3 bases and J lost 7 bases. This CDR3 contains 15 residues. Germline V gives CDR1 WSHSY, CDR2 SAAADI. CDR3: CASSEPGTGRNEQFF. CDR3 DNA: TGCGCCAGCAGTGAACCCGGGACAGGGAGAAATGAGCAGTTCTTC.

This clone showed up just once. The chain couples TRBV7-9 to TRBJ2-7; 10 nucleotides match TRBD1. The CDR3 length is 14 residues. V was clipped by 2 bases and J by 4 bases; unmatched bases: 2. Germline values: CDR1 SEHNR, CDR2 FQNEAQ (reference sequence). The CDR3 protein is CASSLLGQGYEQYF. The CDR3 DNA reads TGTGCCAGCAGCTTACTGGGACAGGGGTACGAGCAGTACTTC.

The rearrangement links TRBV11-2 to TRBJ2-1; no clear D gene. The V and J ends lost 6 bases and 2 bases respectively, with 20 bases between them. The CDR3 runs to 17 residues. Germline assignment: CDR1 SGHAT and CDR2 FQNNGV. In DNA form, the CDR3 reads TGTGCCAGCAGTCAAACATCCGAGACTTTGACCTACAATGAGCAGTTCTTC. It codes for CASSQTSETLTYNEQFF.

This clone appeared once. The gene calls are TRBV18 and TRBJ2-2, with 10 bases aligning to TRBD2. The CDR3 covers 15 residues. The germline V gene encodes CDR1 KGHSH and CDR2 LQKENI. Trimming at V came to 3 bases and at J to 7 bases, leaving 5 bases not matched to a gene. The DNA for the CDR3 is TGTGCCAGCTCACCGAGGACTAGCGGAATCGGGGAGCTGTTTTTT. Translation gives CASSPRTSGIGELFF. Full variable domain (missing parts from reference TRBV18 and TRBJ2-2): NAGVMQNPRHLVRRRGQEARLRCSPMKGHSHVYWYRQLPEEGLKFMVYLQKENIIDESGMPKERFSAEFPKEGPSILRIQQVVRGDSAAYFCASSPRTSGIGELFFGEGSRLTVL.

The chain couples TRBV2 to TRBJ1-1, with D possibly matching TRBD1 (5 bases). The CDR3 spans 13 residues. V was trimmed by 4 bases and J by 8 bases, leaving 14 bases between them. The V gene's germline CDR1 is SNHLY and CDR2 FYNNEI. The CDR3 bases are TGTGCCAGCAGTGCTCAGGGCCCGTGGGAAGCTTTCTTT. Translating gives CASSAQGPWEAFF. Full variable domain (outside the CDR3, taken from reference TRBV2 and TRBJ1-1): EPEVTQTPSHQVTQMGQEVILRCVPISNHLYFYWYRQILGQKVEFLVSFYNNEISEKSEIFDDQFSVERPDGSNFTLKIRSTKLEDSAMYFCASSAQGPWEAFFGQGTRLTVV.

The gene calls are TRBV7-2 and TRBJ1-5, with D maybe TRBD1 (5 bases). The V and J ends lost 9 bases and 3 bases respectively, with 12 bases between them. The CDR3 runs 13 residues. CDR1 is SGHTA, CDR2 FQGNSA, per germline. The CDR3 DNA reads TGTGCCAGTCGAGACAGCCTCAATCAGCCCCAGCATTTT. It encodes CASRDSLNQPQHF.

The rearrangement uses TRBV5-1 and TRBJ2-7, with D perhaps TRBD2 (5 bases). V dropped 2 bases and J dropped 5 bases, with 14 bases sitting between them. Per germline, CDR1 SGHRS and CDR2 YFSETQ. This CDR3 spans 14 amino acids. CDR3 residues: CASSLLSGVNEQYF. The CDR3 coding sequence is TGCGCCAGCAGCTTACTATCCGGGGTCAACGAGCAGTACTTC.

This chain uses TRBV4-3 with TRBJ1-4; 7 nucleotides agree with TRBD1. The CDR3 is 16 residues long. With 4 bases clipped from V and 4 bases from J, the junction kept 9 bases outside the gene matches. Germline CDR1 and CDR2: LGHNA and YSLEER. Here the CDR3 DNA reads TGCGCCAGCAGCCGTGGACAGGCCCGGGGTAATGAAAAACTGTTTTTT. Translated: CASSRGQARGNEKLFF.

The rearrangement links TRBV18 to TRBJ1-2; D might be TRBD1 (5 bases). This CDR3 has 14 residues. Germline-derived CDR1 and CDR2 are KGHSH and LQKENI. With 0 bases removed from V and 7 bases from J, the gap between germline ends came to 12 bases. The CDR3, as DNA: TGTGCCAGCTCACCACCCCAGGGATTGGGTGGCTACACCTTC. It encodes CASSPPQGLGGYTF. The whole variable domain, remainder taken from reference TRBV18 and TRBJ1-2, is NAGVMQNPRHLVRRRGQEARLRCSPMKGHSHVYWYRQLPEEGLKFMVYLQKENIIDESGMPKERFSAEFPKEGPSILRIQQVVRGDSAAYFCASSPPQGLGGYTFGSGTRLTVV.